This paragraph reports one TCR beta chain. The ends were cut back, 5 bases at V and 4 bases at J, with 15 bases in the middle. Germline loops: CDR1 LNHDA, CDR2 SQIVND (reference sequence). The CDR3 consists of 15 residues. Authors' processing steps: It was from reference gene primer amplification that nucleated cell counts were estimated. Method: immunoSEQ multiplex PCR; TCRdb's copy keeps in-frame clones and lacks some. V and J calls and clone size follow that table, whereas D and trimming were derived from the DNA. The repertoire holds roughly 200,000 clones, with roughly 88% as singletons. These data belong to a study of blood T cell repertoires in COVID-19. About the research overall: Material from acute and convalescent COVID-19 was sourced from the United States, Italy and Spain.

Study members were between roughly 18 and 100 years old and lived in 20 to 25 US regions. Material for sequencing was PBMCs or T cells enriched from blood (not recorded which). This clonotype was obtained from a woman aged 40 to 50 with acute COVID-19. The chain joins TRBV19 to TRBJ2-1; D is perhaps TRBD1 (6 bases). The CDR3 coding sequence is TGTGCCAGTAGTGCCACAGGGCCTCCTTACAATGAGCAGTTCTTC. Its protein is CASSATGPPYNEQFF.